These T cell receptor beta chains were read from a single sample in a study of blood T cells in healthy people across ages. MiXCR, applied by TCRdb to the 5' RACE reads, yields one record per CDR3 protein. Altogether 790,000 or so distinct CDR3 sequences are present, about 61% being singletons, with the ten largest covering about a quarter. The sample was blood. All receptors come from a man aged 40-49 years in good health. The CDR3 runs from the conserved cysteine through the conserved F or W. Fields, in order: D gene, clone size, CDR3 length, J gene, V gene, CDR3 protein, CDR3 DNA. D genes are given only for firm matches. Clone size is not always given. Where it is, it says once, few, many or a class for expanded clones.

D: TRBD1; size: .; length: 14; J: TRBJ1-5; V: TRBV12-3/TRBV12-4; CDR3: CASRGQGGSGPQHF; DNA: TGTGCCAGCAGAGGACAGGGGGGTTCCGGGCCCCAGCATTTT
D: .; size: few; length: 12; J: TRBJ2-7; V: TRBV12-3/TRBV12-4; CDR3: CASSPSEFEQYF; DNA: TGTGCCAGCAGTCCCTCAGAGTTCGAGCAGTACTTC
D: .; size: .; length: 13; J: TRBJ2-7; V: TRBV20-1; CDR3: CSARERLSYEQYF; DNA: TGCAGTGCTAGAGAGAGGCTGTCCTACGAGCAGTACTTC
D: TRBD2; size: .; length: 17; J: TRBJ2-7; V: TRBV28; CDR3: CASRRQGPGLAGYEQYF; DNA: TGTGCCAGCAGACGCCAGGGTCCGGGACTAGCGGGATACGAGCAGTACTTC
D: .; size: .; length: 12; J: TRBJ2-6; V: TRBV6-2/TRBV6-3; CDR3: CASNRGAGLLTF; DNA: TGTGCCAGCAACCGGGGGGCAGGACTTCTGACTTTC
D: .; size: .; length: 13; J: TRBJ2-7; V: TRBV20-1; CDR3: CSARQVSSYEQYF; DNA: TGCAGTGCTAGACAGGTCTCCTCCTACGAGCAGTACTTC
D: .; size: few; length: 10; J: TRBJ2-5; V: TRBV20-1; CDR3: CSTGQETQYF; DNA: TGCAGCACAGGACAAGAGACCCAGTACTTC
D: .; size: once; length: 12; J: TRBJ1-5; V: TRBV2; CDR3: CATGGQSQPQHF; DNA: TGTGCCACCGGCGGACAGTCTCAGCCCCAGCATTTT
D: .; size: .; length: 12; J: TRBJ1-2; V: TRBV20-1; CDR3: CSARDPRDLDTF; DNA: TGCAGTGCTAGAGATCCCAGGGACCTTGACACCTTC
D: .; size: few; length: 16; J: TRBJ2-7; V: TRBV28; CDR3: CASSSDSSRRSYEQYF; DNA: TGTGCCAGCAGCAGTGACAGTTCCAGACGGTCCTACGAGCAGTACTTC
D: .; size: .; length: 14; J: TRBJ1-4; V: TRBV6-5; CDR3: CASSTDALEEKLFF; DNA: TGTGCCAGCAGTACGGACGCACTGGAAGAAAAACTGTTTTTT
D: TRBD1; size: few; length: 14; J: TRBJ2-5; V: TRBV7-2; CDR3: CASSLDRGKETQYF; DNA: TGTGCCAGCAGCTTGGACAGGGGGAAAGAGACCCAGTACTTC
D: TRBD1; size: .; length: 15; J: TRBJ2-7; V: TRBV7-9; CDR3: CASSGAGQGSYEQYF; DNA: TGTGCCAGCAGTGGCGCTGGACAGGGCTCGTACGAGCAGTACTTC
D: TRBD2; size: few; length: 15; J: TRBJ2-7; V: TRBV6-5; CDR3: CASSYSASGYYEQYF; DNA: TGTGCCAGCAGTTACTCGGCTAGCGGTTACTACGAGCAGTACTTC
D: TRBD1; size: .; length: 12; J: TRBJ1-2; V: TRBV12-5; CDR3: CASGTGQEGYTF; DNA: TGTGCTAGTGGGACCGGACAGGAGGGCTACACCTTC
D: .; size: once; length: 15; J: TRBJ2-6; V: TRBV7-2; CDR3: CASEAISSGANVLTF; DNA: TGTGCCAGCGAAGCCATCAGCTCTGGGGCCAACGTCCTGACTTTC
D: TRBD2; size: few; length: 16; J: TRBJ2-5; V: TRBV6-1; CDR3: CASSPLLAGGEETQYF; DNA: TGTGCCAGCAGCCCCCTACTAGCGGGGGGTGAAGAGACCCAGTACTTC
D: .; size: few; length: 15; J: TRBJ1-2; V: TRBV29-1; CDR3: CSVDFGFRDLRSYTF; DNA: TGCAGCGTCGACTTCGGGTTCAGGGACCTCCGGAGCTACACCTTC
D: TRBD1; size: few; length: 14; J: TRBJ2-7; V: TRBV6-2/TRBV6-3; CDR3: CASRTQGAAYEQYF; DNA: TGTGCCAGCAGGACACAGGGGGCGGCCTACGAGCAGTACTTC
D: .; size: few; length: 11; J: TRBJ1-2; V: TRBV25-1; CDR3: CASSVGYGYTF; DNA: TGTGCCAGCAGCGTGGGATATGGCTACACCTTC
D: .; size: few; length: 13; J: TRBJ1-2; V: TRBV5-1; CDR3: CASSLGQGRGYTF; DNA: TGCGCCAGCAGCTTAGGTCAGGGAAGGGGCTACACCTTC
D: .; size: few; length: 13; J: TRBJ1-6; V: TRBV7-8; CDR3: CASSWGDDSPLHF; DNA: TGTGCCAGCAGCTGGGGGGACGATTCACCCCTCCACTTT
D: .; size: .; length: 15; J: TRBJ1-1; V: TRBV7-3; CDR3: CASSLLRQVNTEAFF; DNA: TGTGCCAGCAGCCTGCTCCGACAGGTAAACACTGAAGCTTTCTTT
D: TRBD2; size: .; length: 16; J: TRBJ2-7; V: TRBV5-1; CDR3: CASSLTLAGVDNEQYF; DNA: TGCGCCAGCAGCCTTACGTTGGCGGGGGTGGACAATGAGCAGTACTTC
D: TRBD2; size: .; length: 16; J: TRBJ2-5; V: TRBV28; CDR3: CASSRRTSGGAETQYF; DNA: TGTGCCAGCAGCCGCAGGACTAGCGGGGGGGCGGAGACCCAGTACTTC
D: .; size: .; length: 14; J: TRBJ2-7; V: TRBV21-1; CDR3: CASIPGTGNHEQYF; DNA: TGTGCCAGCATCCCCGGGACAGGGAACCACGAGCAGTACTTC
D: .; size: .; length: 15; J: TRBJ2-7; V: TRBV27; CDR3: CASRWRRAGGYEQYF; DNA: TGTGCCAGCAGATGGCGACGGGCCGGAGGCTACGAGCAGTACTTC
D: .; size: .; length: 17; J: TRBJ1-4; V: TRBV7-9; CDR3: CASSPTRLGQGREKLFF; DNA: TGTGCCAGCAGCCCTACCAGGTTGGGTCAGGGTCGGGAAAAACTGTTTTTT
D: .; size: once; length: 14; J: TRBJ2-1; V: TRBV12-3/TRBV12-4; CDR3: CASSTLGLLNEQFF; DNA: TGTGCCAGCAGCACCTTAGGACTACTGAATGAGCAGTTCTTC
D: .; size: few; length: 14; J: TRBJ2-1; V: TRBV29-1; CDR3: CSAATLGFYNEQFF; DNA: TGCAGCGCCGCGACTTTGGGGTTCTACAATGAGCAGTTCTTC
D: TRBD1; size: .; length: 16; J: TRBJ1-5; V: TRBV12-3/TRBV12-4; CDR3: CASSRHGTGSNQPQHF; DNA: TGTGCCAGCAGCCGACACGGGACAGGAAGCAATCAGCCCCAGCATTTT
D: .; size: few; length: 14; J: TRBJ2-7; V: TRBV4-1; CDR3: CASSYTGTAYEQYF; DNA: TGCGCCAGCAGCTATACCGGGACCGCCTACGAGCAGTACTTC
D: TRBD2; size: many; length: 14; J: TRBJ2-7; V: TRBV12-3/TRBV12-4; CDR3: CASRLGASGREQYF; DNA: TGTGCCAGCAGGCTCGGGGCTAGCGGGCGTGAGCAGTACTTC
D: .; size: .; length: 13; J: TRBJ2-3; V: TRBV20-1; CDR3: CSAGWDSRDTQYF; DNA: TGCAGTGCTGGATGGGACTCGCGGGATACGCAGTATTTT
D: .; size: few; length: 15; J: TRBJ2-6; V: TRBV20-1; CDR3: CSASQGVVGANVLTF; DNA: TGCAGTGCTAGTCAGGGTGTCGTAGGGGCCAACGTCCTGACTTTC
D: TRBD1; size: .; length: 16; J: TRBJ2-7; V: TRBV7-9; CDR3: CASSGTGANSSYEQYF; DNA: TGTGCCAGCAGCGGGACAGGGGCCAATTCCTCGTACGAGCAGTACTTC
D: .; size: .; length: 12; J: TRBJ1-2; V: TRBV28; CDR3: CASSSGPDGYTF; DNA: TGTGCCAGCAGCTCAGGGCCGGATGGCTACACCTTC
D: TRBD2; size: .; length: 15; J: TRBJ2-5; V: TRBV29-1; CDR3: CSVPLAGGLVETQYF; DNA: TGCAGCGTACCTCTAGCGGGGGGGCTGGTTGAGACCCAGTACTTC
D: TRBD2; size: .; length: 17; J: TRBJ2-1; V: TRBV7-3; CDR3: CASSPEASGSTYNEQFF; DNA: TGTGCCAGCAGCCCCGAAGCTAGCGGGAGCACGTACAATGAGCAGTTCTTC
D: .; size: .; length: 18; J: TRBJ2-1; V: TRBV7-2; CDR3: CASSLRTRANSSYNEQFF; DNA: TGTGCCAGCAGCTTAAGGACTCGCGCTAACAGCTCCTACAATGAGCAGTTCTTC
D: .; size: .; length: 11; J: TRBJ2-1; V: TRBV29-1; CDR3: CSVQGFETQFF; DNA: TGCAGCGTTCAAGGGTTTGAGACCCAGTTCTTC
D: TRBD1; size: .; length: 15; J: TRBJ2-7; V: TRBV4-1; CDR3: CASSFQTGSAYEQYF; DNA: TGCGCCAGCAGCTTCCAGACAGGGTCGGCCTACGAGCAGTACTTC
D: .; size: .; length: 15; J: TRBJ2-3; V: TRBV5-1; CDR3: CASSLEGFGTDTQYF; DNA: TGCGCCAGCAGCTTGGAAGGGTTTGGGACAGATACGCAGTATTTT
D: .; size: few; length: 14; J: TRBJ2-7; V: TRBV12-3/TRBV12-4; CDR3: CASSLRGALYEQYF; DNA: TGTGCCAGCAGCCTCCGCGGGGCCCTATACGAGCAGTACTTC
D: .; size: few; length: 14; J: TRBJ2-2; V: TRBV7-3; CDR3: CASSDRANTGELFF; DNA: TGTGCCAGCTCAGACCGGGCGAACACCGGGGAGCTGTTTTTT
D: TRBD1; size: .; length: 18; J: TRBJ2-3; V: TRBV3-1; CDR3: CASSRMTGQGAYTDTQYF; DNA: TGTGCCAGCAGCCGTATGACTGGGCAGGGGGCTTATACAGATACGCAGTATTTT
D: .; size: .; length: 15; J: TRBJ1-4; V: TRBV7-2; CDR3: CASSFMGRAQEKLFF; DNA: TGTGCCAGCAGCTTTATGGGGCGAGCTCAAGAAAAACTGTTTTTT
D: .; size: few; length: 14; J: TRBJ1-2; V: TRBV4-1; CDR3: CASSQGQRPYGYTF; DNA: TGCGCCAGCAGCCAAGGGCAGAGACCCTATGGCTACACCTTC
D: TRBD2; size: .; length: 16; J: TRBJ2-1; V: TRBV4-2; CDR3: CASSQDTGGWDNEQFF; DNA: TGTGCCAGCAGCCAAGACACGGGAGGGTGGGACAATGAGCAGTTCTTC
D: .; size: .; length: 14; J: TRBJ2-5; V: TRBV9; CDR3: CASSVAQGYETQYF; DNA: TGTGCCAGCAGCGTGGCTCAGGGTTATGAGACCCAGTACTTC
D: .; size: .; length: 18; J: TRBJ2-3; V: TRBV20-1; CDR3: CSARGGGASSEWTDTQYF; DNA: TGCAGTGCTAGAGGAGGGGGGGCAAGTTCCGAGTGGACAGATACGCAGTATTTT
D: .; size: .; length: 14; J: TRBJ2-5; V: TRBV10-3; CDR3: CAISEHRAGETQYF; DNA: TGTGCCATCAGTGAGCACAGGGCGGGAGAGACCCAGTACTTC
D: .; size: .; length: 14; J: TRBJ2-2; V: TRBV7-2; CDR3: CASRRNEGTGELFF; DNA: TGTGCCAGCAGGCGTAACGAGGGCACCGGGGAGCTGTTTTTT